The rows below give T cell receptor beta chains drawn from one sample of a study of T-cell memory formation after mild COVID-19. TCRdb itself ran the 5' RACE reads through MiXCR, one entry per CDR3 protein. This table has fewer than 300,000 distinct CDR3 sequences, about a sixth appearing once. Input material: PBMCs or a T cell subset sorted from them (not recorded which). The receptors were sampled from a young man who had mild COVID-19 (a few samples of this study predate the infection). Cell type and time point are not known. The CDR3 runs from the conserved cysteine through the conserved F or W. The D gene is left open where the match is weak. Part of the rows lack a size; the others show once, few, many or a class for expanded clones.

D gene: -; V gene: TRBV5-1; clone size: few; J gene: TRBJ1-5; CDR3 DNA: TGCGCCAGCAGCTTGGCCGGTTGGGAGTCTCAGCCCCAGCATTTT; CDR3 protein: CASSLAGWESQPQHF
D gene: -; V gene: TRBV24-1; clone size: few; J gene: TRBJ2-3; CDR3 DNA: TGTGCCACCAGTGACCGCTGGACAACAGATACGCAGTATTTT; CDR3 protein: CATSDRWTTDTQYF
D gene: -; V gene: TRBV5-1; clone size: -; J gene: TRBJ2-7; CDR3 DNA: TGCGCCAGCCACCCCGGGGGAAGCTCCTACGAGCAGTACTTC; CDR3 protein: CASHPGGSSYEQYF
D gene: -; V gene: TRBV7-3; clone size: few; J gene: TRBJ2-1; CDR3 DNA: TGTGCCAGCAGCTTATTCCGGGATAATGAGCAGTTCTTC; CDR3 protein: CASSLFRDNEQFF
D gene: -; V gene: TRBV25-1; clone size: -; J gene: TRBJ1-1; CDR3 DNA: TGTGCCAGCAGTGAATTAAGGGTGGGTGGGGAAGAAGCTTTCTTT; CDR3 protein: CASSELRVGGEEAFF
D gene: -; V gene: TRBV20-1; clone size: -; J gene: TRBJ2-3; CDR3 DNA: TGCAGTGCTAGATTGGGTAGGCAGGAAGATACGCAGTATTTT; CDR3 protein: CSARLGRQEDTQYF
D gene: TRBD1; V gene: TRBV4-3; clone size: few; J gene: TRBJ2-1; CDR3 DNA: TGCGCCAGCAGCCAAGCCACGGGACAGGGAATCGGTGAGCAGTTCTTC; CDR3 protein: CASSQATGQGIGEQFF
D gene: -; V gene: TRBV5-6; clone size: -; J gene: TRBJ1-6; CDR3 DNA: TGTGCCAGCAGCCCCTCGGCGAGTTATAATTCACCCCTCCACTTT; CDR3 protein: CASSPSASYNSPLHF
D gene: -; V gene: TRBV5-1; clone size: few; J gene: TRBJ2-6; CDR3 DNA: TGCGCCAGCAGCTTGGAGGGGACGGTTGGGGCCAACGTCCTGACTTTC; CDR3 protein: CASSLEGTVGANVLTF
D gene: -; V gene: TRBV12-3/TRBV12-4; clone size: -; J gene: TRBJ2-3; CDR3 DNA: TGTGCCAGCAGTTACAGGGTGGGGACAGATACGCAGTATTTT; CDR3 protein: CASSYRVGTDTQYF
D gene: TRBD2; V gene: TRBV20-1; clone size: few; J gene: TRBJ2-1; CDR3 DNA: TGCAGTGCTAGAGACGGCGGGGGGGCCCTTGTGTATGAGCAGTTCTTC; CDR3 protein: CSARDGGGALVYEQFF
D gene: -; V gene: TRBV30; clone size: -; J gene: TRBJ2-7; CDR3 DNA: TGTGCCTGGAGAGTAACAGAAATTGGAGGCAACTTC; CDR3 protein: CAWRVTEIGGNF
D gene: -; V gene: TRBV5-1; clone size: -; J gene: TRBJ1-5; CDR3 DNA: TGCGCCAGCAGCTTGGGGGGCGCAGGGTGGGATCAGCCCCAGCATTTT; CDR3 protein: CASSLGGAGWDQPQHF
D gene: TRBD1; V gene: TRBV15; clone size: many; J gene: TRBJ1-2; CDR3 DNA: TGTGCCACCAGCAGCCGCAGGGGGCCGAATGGCTACACCTTC; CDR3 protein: CATSSRRGPNGYTF
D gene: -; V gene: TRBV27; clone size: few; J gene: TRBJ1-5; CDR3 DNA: TGTGCCAGCAGTTTAGCAATTTATCAGCCCCAGCATTTT; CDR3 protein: CASSLAIYQPQHF
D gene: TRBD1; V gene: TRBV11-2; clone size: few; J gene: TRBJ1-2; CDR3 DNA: TGTGCCAGCAGTCCCGACAGGGGTCATGGCTACACCTTC; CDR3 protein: CASSPDRGHGYTF
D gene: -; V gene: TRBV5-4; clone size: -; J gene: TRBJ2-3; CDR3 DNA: TGTGCCAGCAGCTTGCCGCTTTCCACAGATACGCAGTATTTT; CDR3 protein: CASSLPLSTDTQYF
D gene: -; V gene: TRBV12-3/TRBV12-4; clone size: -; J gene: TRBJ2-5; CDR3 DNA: TGTGCCAGCAGTTTAAGTTCCAGACAAGAGACCCAGTACTTC; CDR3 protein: CASSLSSRQETQYF
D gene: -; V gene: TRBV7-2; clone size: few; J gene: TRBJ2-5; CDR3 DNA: TGTGCCAGCAGCTTACGGGTTGGGGGCGCGGAGACCCAGTACTTC; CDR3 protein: CASSLRVGGAETQYF
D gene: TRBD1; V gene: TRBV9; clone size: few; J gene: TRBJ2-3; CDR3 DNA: TGTGCCAGCAGAAAGACAGGGGCCAGCACAGATACGCAGTATTTT; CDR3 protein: CASRKTGASTDTQYF
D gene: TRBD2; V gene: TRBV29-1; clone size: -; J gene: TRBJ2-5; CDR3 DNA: TGCAGCGTAGGATGGGGGGGCCAAGAGACCCAGTACTTC; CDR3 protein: CSVGWGGQETQYF
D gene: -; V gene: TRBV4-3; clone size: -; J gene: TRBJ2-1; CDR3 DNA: TGCGCCAGCAGCCAGGACCACGGGACGCCGTACAATGAGCAGTTCTTC; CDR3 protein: CASSQDHGTPYNEQFF
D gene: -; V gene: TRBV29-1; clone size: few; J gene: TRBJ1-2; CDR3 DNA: TGCAGCGTTGAATTAGACACCTTC; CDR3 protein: CSVELDTF
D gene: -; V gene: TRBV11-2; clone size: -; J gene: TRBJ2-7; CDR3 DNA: TGTGCCAGCAGCTTAGGAACCGGGACCGCCTACGAGCAGTACTTC; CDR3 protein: CASSLGTGTAYEQYF
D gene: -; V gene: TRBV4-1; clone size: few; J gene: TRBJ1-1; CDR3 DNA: TGCGCCAGCAGCCAAGAAGAAGGCAGTATGGCTTTCTTT; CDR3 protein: CASSQEEGSMAFF
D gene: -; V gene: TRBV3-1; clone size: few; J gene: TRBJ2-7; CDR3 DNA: TGTGCCAGCAGCCAACACGGACGGATAACCTACGAGCAGTACTTC; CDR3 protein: CASSQHGRITYEQYF
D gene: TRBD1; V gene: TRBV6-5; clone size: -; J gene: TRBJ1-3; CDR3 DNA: TGTGCCAGCAGGAGGACAGGGGCGAAAGTCTCTGGAAACACCATATATTTT; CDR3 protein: CASRRTGAKVSGNTIYF
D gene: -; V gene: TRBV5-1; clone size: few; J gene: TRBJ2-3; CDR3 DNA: TGCGCCAGCAGCGGCGGGCGGAGCGGCACAGATACGCAGTATTTT; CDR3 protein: CASSGGRSGTDTQYF
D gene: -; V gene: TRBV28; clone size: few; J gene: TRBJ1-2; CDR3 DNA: TGTGCCAGCAGTTCCTATATAGGGACGCCAGTGCGTGGCTACACCTTC; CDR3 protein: CASSSYIGTPVRGYTF
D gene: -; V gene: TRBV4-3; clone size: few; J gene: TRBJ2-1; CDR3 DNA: TGCGCCAGCTCAAGGGAGGTGGGGATCGATGAGCAGTTCTTC; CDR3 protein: CASSREVGIDEQFF
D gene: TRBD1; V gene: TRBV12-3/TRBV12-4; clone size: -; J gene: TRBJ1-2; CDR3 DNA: TGTGCCAGCAGTTTAGAGACAGGGGTGGGCTATGGCTACACCTTC; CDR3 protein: CASSLETGVGYGYTF